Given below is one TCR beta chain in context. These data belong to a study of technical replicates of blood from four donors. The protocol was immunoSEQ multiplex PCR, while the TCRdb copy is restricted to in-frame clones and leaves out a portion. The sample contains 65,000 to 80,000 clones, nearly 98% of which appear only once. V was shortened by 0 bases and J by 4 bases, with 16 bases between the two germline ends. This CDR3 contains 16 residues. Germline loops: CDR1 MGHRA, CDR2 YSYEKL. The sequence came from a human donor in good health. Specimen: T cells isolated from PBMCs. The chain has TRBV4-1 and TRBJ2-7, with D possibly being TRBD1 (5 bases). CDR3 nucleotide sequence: TGCGCCAGCAGCCAAGATCCCATGAGCAGGGCTTACGAGCAGTACTTC. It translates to CASSQDPMSRAYEQYF.